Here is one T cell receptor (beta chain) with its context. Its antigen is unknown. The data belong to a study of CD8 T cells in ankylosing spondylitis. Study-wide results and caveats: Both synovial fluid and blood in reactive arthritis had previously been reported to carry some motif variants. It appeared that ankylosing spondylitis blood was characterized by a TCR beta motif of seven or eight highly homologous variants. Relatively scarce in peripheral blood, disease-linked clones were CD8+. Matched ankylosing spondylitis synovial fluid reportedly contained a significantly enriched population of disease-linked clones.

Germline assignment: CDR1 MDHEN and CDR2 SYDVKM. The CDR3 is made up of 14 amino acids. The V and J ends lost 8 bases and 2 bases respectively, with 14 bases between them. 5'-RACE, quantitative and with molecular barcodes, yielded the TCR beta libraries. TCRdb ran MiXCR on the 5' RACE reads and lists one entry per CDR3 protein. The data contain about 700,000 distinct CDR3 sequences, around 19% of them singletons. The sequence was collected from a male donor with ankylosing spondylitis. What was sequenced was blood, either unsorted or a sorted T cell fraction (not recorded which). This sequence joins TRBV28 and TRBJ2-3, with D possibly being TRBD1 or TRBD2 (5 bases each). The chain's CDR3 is CASGGTGTTDTQYF. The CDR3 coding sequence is TGTGCCAGCGGTGGGACGGGGACCACAGATACGCAGTATTTT.